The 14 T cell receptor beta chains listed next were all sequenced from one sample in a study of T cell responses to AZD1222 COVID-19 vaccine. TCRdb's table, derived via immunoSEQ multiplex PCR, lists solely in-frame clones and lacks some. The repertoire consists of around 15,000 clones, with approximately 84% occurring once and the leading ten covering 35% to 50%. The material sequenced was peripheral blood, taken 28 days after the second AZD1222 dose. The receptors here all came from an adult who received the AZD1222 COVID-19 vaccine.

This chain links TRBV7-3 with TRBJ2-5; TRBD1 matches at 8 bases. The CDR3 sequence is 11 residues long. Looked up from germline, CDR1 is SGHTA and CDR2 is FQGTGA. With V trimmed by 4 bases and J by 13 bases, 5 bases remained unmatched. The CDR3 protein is CASSSPGQVYF. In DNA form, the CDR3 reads TGTGCCAGCAGCTCGCCGGGACAGGTGTACTTC.

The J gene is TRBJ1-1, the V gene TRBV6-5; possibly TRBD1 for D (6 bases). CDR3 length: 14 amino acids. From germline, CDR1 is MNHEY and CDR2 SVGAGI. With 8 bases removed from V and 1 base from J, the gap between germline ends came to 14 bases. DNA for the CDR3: TGTGCCAGCTTCGCTCCGGGACAGAACACTGAAGCTTTCTTT. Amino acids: CASFAPGQNTEAFF.

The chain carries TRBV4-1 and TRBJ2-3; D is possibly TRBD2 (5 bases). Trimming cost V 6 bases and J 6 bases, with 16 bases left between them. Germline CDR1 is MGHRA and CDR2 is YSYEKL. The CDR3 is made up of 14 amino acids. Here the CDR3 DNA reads TGCGCCAGCAGTGTACACCTAGCTGTTGATACGCAGTATTTT. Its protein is CASSVHLAVDTQYF.

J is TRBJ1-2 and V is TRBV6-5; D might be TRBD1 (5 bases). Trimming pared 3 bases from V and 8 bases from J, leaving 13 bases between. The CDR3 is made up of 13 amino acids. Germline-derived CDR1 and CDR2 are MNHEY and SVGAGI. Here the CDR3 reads CASSYTGTYGYTF. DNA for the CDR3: TGTGCCAGCAGTTATACGGGGACGTACGGCTACACCTTC.

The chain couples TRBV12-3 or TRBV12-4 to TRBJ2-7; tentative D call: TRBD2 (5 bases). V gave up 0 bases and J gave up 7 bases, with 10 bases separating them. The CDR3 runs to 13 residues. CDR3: CASSLAGIWEQYF. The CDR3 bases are TGTGCCAGCAGTTTAGCCGGGATTTGGGAGCAGTACTTC.

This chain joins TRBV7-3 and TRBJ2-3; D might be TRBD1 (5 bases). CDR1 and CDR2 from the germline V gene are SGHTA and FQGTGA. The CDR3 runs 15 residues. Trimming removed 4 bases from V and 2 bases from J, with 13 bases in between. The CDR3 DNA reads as TGTGCCAGCAGCTCCGGACACCCCGCCACAGATACGCAGTATTTT. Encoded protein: CASSSGHPATDTQYF.

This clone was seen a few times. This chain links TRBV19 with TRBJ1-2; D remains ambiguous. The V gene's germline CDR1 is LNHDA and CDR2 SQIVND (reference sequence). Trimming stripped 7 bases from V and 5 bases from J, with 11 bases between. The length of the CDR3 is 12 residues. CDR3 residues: CASMSGRYGYTF. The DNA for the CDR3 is TGTGCCAGTATGTCGGGTCGGTATGGCTACACCTTC.

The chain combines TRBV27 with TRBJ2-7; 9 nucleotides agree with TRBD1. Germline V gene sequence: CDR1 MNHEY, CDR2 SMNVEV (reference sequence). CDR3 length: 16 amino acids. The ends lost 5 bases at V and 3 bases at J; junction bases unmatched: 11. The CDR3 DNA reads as TGTGCCAGCAGTGCAACAATGGGACAGGGAATCTACGAGCAGTACTTC. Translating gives CASSATMGQGIYEQYF.

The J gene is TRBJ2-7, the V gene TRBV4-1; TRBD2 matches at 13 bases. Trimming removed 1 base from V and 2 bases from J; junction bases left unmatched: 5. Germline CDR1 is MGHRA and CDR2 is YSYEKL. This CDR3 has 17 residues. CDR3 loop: CASSQGRTSGRTYEQYF. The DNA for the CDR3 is TGCGCCAGCAGCCAAGGGAGGACTAGCGGGAGAACCTACGAGCAGTACTTC.

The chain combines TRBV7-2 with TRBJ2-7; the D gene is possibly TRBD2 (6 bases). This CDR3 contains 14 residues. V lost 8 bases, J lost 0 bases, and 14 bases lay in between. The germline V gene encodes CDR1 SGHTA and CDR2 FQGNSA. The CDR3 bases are TGTGCCAGCCTTATGGGGCGGGACTCCTACGAGCAGTACTTC. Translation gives CASLMGRDSYEQYF.

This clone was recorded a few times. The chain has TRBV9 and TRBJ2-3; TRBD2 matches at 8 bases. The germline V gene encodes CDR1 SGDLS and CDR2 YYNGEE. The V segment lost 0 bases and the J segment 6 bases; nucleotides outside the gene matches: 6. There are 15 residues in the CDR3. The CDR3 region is CASSVEGTSFDTQYF. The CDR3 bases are TGTGCCAGCAGCGTAGAGGGGACTAGTTTCGATACGCAGTATTTT. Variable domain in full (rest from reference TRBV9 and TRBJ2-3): DSGVTQTPKHLITATGQRVTLRCSPRSGDLSVYWYQQSLDQGLQFLIQYYNGEERAKGNILERFSAQQFPDLHSELNLSSLELGDSALYFCASSVEGTSFDTQYFGPGTRLTVL.

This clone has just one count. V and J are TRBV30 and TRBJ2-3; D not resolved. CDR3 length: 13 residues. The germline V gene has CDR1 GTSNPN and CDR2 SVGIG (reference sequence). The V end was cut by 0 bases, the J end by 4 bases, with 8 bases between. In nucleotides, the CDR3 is TGTGCCTGGAGTGTACGTCGAGCAGATACGCAGTATTTT. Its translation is CAWSVRRADTQYF.

The CDR3 protein is CASSFLNADTQYF. The CDR3 nucleotides are TGTGCCAGCAGTTTCCTGAACGCAGATACGCAGTATTTT. This sequence joins TRBV6-5 and TRBJ2-3, with D hard to call. From germline, CDR1 is MNHEY and CDR2 SVGAGI. The length of the CDR3 is 13 residues. V was pared by 4 bases and J by 4 bases, with 9 bases between.

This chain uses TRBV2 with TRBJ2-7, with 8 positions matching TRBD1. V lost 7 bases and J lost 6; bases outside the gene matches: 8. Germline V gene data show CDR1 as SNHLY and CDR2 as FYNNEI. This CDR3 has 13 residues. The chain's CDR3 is CASIRAGGGEQYF. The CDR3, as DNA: TGTGCCAGCATTCGGGCAGGGGGCGGCGAGCAGTACTTC.